The next 27 T cell receptor beta chains were all read from a single sample in a study of PD-1 and CTLA-4 blockade in melanoma. Repertoires were generated with immunoSEQ multiplex PCR, while TCRdb's copy carries only in-frame clones and drops some. The sample has about 31,000 clones, roughly nine tenths seen once. The sample was CD8+ T cells from peripheral blood, taken from a patient given anti-PD-1 treatment. These receptors all stem from a human donor with melanoma.

CDR3 region: CASSDRPNYEQYF. As DNA, the CDR3 is TGTGCCAGCAGTGACAGGCCCAACTACGAGCAGTACTTC. The chain links TRBV27 to TRBJ2-7; the D gene is possibly TRBD1 (6 bases). Germline V gene data show CDR1 as MNHEY and CDR2 as SMNVEV (reference sequence). This CDR3 contains 13 residues. Trimming shortened V by 5 bases and J by 3 bases, and 11 bases separated the two germline ends.

The V call is TRBV4-2, the J call TRBJ2-7; no clear D gene. The CDR3 is 16 residues long. Germline V gene sequence: CDR1 LGHNA, CDR2 YNFKEQ. V was cut by 4 bases and J by 9 bases, with 25 bases left in between. CDR3 coding DNA: TGTGCCAGCAGCCGGTATGAAGTCCAGGACCCCTTTAGGCAGTACTTC. Translating gives CASSRYEVQDPFRQYF.

The chain combines TRBV7-9 with TRBJ2-5, with D uncertain. Trimming shortened V by 1 base and J by 4 bases, and 10 bases separated the two germline ends. Germline V lookup: CDR1 SEHNR, CDR2 FQNEAQ (reference sequence). The CDR3 contains 14 residues. The CDR3 DNA follows: TGTGCCAGCAGCTTAGTCAGAGCCGGAGAGACCCAGTACTTC. This codes for CASSLVRAGETQYF.

The chain joins TRBV5-6 to TRBJ2-2; D remains ambiguous. The CDR3 runs 12 residues. The ends were cut back, 0 bases at V and 6 bases at J, with 3 bases in the middle. Germline V CDR1 and CDR2: SGHDT, YYEEEE. CDR3 DNA: TGTGCCAGCAGCTTGGGTCCCGGGGAGCTGTTTTTT. Its protein product is CASSLGPGELFF.

The rearrangement links TRBV19 to TRBJ2-7; no reliable D call. V was trimmed by 9 bases and J by 2 bases, leaving 17 bases between them. Per germline, CDR1 LNHDA and CDR2 SQIVND (reference sequence). CDR3 length: 14 residues. Here the CDR3 reads CASTPGHGPYEQYF. Written as DNA, the CDR3 is TGTGCCAGCACGCCTGGGCACGGGCCCTACGAGCAGTACTTC.

Only one count was recorded for this clone. CDR3 loop: CASSYRDNTEAFF. DNA for the CDR3: TGTGCCAGCAGTTACAGGGACAACACTGAAGCTTTCTTT. The V gene is TRBV6-2 or TRBV6-3, the J gene TRBJ1-1, with TRBD1 as a possible D gene (5 bases). In germline, CDR1 is MNHEY, CDR2 SVGEGT. V lost 2 bases, J lost 2 bases, and 6 bases lay in between. This CDR3 spans 13 amino acids.

V and J are TRBV11-3 and TRBJ1-1; D not resolved. V lost 3 bases, J lost 4 bases, and 9 bases lay in between. CDR1 and CDR2 (germline): SGHNT, YENEEA. The CDR3 is 13 residues long. CDR3 amino acids: CASSLAGGTEAFF. The CDR3 DNA is TGTGCCAGCAGCTTGGCGGGTGGCACTGAAGCTTTCTTT.

V gene TRBV5-8 combines with J gene TRBJ2-1; 8 nucleotides match TRBD2. CDR1 SGHTS and CDR2 YDEGEE come from the germline V gene. The ends lost 2 bases at V and 5 bases at J; junction bases unmatched: 6. The CDR3 totals 15 residues. The CDR3 DNA reads as TGTGCCAGCAGCTTTCGGGGGGGACCCAACAATGAGCAGTTCTTC. As protein: CASSFRGGPNNEQFF.

J is TRBJ2-7 and V is TRBV6-5, with D perhaps TRBD1 or TRBD2 (5 bases each). CDR3 size: 13 residues. V was trimmed by 2 bases and J by 5 bases, leaving 10 bases between them. Per the germline V gene, CDR1 is MNHEY and CDR2 is SVGAGI. The CDR3 region has the DNA TGTGCCAGCAGTTACGGGGGAAAAAACGAGCAGTACTTC. Translation: CASSYGGKNEQYF.

Here the CDR3 DNA reads TGTGCCAGCAGCCCGACTAGCGGGGGACCAGATACGCAGTATTTT. Protein product: CASSPTSGGPDTQYF. The rearrangement uses TRBV7-9 and TRBJ2-3; 12 bases align to TRBD2. V lost 5 bases and J lost 4; bases outside the gene matches: 4. The CDR3 is 15 residues long. Germline values: CDR1 SEHNR, CDR2 FQNEAQ (reference sequence).

This clone was picked up a small number of times. Other DNA variants within this sample encode the same CDR3. V gene TRBV28 combines with J gene TRBJ1-1; 7 positions match TRBD1. V dropped 4 bases and J dropped 5; count of bases not matched to a gene: 4. The CDR3 covers 13 residues. Germline V gives CDR1 MDHEN, CDR2 SYDVKM. The CDR3 loop reads CASSSGGGTEAFF. CDR3 bases: TGTGCCAGCAGTTCAGGGGGTGGAACTGAAGCTTTCTTT.

The count of this clone is one. The CDR3, as DNA: TGTGCCAGCAGTGAGTGGGGTAGCACAGATACGCAGTATTTT. Translated: CASSEWGSTDTQYF. The chain joins TRBV6-4 to TRBJ2-3, with D hard to call. Trimming shortened V by 3 bases and J by 0 bases, and 7 bases separated the two germline ends. CDR1 MRHNA and CDR2 SNTAGT come from the germline V gene. CDR3 length: 14 amino acids.

V and J are TRBV27 and TRBJ1-1; 12 nucleotides match TRBD1. Looked up from germline, CDR1 is MNHEY and CDR2 is SMNVEV (reference sequence). The J segment lost 8 bases and the V segment lost 6 bases, leaving 7 bases of the junction unmatched. The CDR3 is 14 residues long. CDR3 DNA: TGTGCCAGCAGCTCCGGGACAGGGGGCTTCGAAGCTTTCTTT. Its translation is CASSSGTGGFEAFF.

The chain combines TRBV2 with TRBJ1-1; 8 nucleotides line up with TRBD1. The V gene's germline CDR1 is SNHLY and CDR2 FYNNEI. The CDR3 length is 15 residues. The J segment lost 1 base and the V segment lost 3 bases, leaving 4 bases of the junction unmatched. As DNA, the CDR3 is TGTGCCAGCAGTGACCCAACAGGGGGGAACACTGAAGCTTTCTTT. This sequence encodes CASSDPTGGNTEAFF. The whole variable domain, remainder taken from reference TRBV2 and TRBJ1-1, is EPEVTQTPSHQVTQMGQEVILRCVPISNHLYFYWYRQILGQKVEFLVSFYNNEISEKSEIFDDQFSVERPDGSNFTLKIRSTKLEDSAMYFCASSDPTGGNTEAFFGQGTRLTVV.

DNA of the CDR3: TGTGCCAGCAGCCAAGGCCAGGGGACTTCACCCCTCCACTTT. Translation gives CASSQGQGTSPLHF. The chain joins TRBV3-1 (or the pseudogene TRBV3-2) to TRBJ1-6; D might be TRBD1 (6 bases). CDR3 length equals 14 residues. Deletions cut 1 base from V and 9 bases from J, with 10 bases between. The germline V gene encodes CDR1 LGHDT and CDR2 YNNKEL (reference sequence).

This sequence joins TRBV11-3 and TRBJ2-7; 8 bases line up with TRBD1. In germline, CDR1 is SGHNT, CDR2 YENEEA. The CDR3 runs 13 residues. Unmatched junction bases numbered 4, after V lost 7 bases and J lost 2 bases. In DNA, the CDR3 is TGTGCCAGCATTGGGACAGGAACCTACGAGCAGTACTTC. Protein product: CASIGTGTYEQYF.

V gene TRBV6-5 combines with J gene TRBJ1-2; D is ambiguous. V lost 5 bases and J 5 bases, leaving 15 bases between the germline ends. CDR1 and CDR2 from the germline V gene are MNHEY and SVGAGI. The CDR3 has 14 amino acids. CDR3 residues: CASSPTDGIYGYTF. As DNA, the CDR3 is TGTGCCAGCAGTCCAACCGACGGTATATATGGCTACACCTTC.

This chain connects TRBV28 to TRBJ1-4; 9 bases are a match to TRBD1. The CDR3 runs to 15 residues. The junction had 12 bases not matched to a gene; V was cut back by 5 bases and J by 11 bases. Looked up from germline, CDR1 is MDHEN and CDR2 is SYDVKM. Here the CDR3 DNA reads TGTGCCAGCAGTCTTTGGACAGGGGCTCAGAAGAAACTGTTTTTT. It is translated as CASSLWTGAQKKLFF.

This clone was recorded only once. This chain links TRBV6-1 with TRBJ1-2; D is uncertain. V lost 2 bases, J lost 7 bases, and 11 bases lay in between. The CDR3 consists of 13 residues. From germline, CDR1 is MNHNS and CDR2 SASEGT. CDR3 DNA: TGTGCCAGCAGTGAATCCTGGGAGGCTGGCTACACCTTC. This translates into CASSESWEAGYTF.

The rearrangement uses TRBV4-1 and TRBJ1-2; 9 nucleotides agree with TRBD1. Germline values: CDR1 MGHRA, CDR2 YSYEKL. With 4 bases clipped from V and 2 bases from J, the junction kept 8 bases outside the gene matches. The CDR3 loop spans 16 amino acids. The CDR3 loop reads CASSPVGQGENYGYTF. CDR3 bases: TGCGCCAGCAGCCCCGTGGGACAGGGCGAGAACTATGGCTACACCTTC.

The chain joins TRBV2 to TRBJ1-4, with 7 nucleotides matching TRBD1. The CDR3 spans 14 residues. CDR1 is SNHLY, CDR2 FYNNEI, per germline. J gave up 7 bases and V 7 bases, and 9 bases lay outside the gene matches. CDR3 residues: CASTSPGQSEKLFF. The DNA for the CDR3 is TGTGCCAGCACCAGCCCGGGACAGAGTGAAAAACTGTTTTTT.

This clone was seen just once. The chain joins TRBV5-1 to TRBJ1-2, with D perhaps TRBD1 (6 bases). Germline V lookup: CDR1 SGHRS, CDR2 YFSETQ. V lost 6 bases to trimming and J lost 4 bases, with 16 bases between them. CDR3 size: 14 residues. CDR3 sequence: CASTPAGAGYGYTF. The CDR3 DNA follows: TGCGCCAGCACCCCGGCGGGGGCGGGCTATGGCTACACCTTC. Supplemented by reference TRBV5-1 and TRBJ1-2, the full variable domain reads KAGVTQTPRYLIKTRGQQVTLSCSPISGHRSVSWYQQTPGQGLQFLFEYFSETQRNKGNFPGRFSGRQFSNSRSEMNVSTLELGDSALYLCASTPAGAGYGYTFGSGTRLTVV.

The chain employs TRBV6-2 or TRBV6-3 and TRBJ2-7, with 7 bases matching TRBD1. The V and J ends lost 0 bases and 6 bases, in that order; junction bases with no gene match: 2. Germline V CDR1 and CDR2: MNHEY, SVGEGT. This CDR3 comprises 13 residues. The CDR3 spells CASSYSGGGEQYF. In DNA form, the CDR3 reads TGTGCCAGCAGTTACTCAGGGGGCGGCGAGCAGTACTTC.

The V and J genes are TRBV7-2 and TRBJ1-5; tentatively, D is TRBD1 (6 bases). Trimming took 1 base from V and 6 from J, leaving 13 bases between them. CDR3 length: 15 residues. Germline assignment: CDR1 SGHTA and CDR2 FQGNSA. In DNA, the CDR3 is TGTGCCAGCAGCTTAGGGCCAGGGGCGGGTCAGCCCCAGCATTTT. It translates to CASSLGPGAGQPQHF. Filled out from reference TRBV7-2 and TRBJ1-5, the complete variable domain reads GAGVSQSPSNKVTEKGKDVELRCDPISGHTALYWYRQSLGQGLEFLIYFQGNSAPDKSGLPSDRFSAERTGGSVSTLTIQRTQQEDSAVYLCASSLGPGAGQPQHFGDGTRLSIL.

The chain has TRBV4-2 and TRBJ2-7, with a tentative D call TRBD1 (5 bases). V dropped 0 bases and J dropped 2 bases, with 8 bases sitting between them. Germline CDR1 LGHNA, CDR2 YNFKEQ. The CDR3 is 14 amino acids. CDR3 protein: CASSQEGVPYEQYF. Written as DNA, the CDR3 is TGTGCCAGCAGCCAAGAAGGGGTGCCCTACGAGCAGTACTTC.

CDR3 coding DNA: TGTGCCAGTAGTAAAAACCCCGAGCTCTCCTACGAGCAGTACTTC. Protein sequence: CASSKNPELSYEQYF. This chain connects TRBV19 to TRBJ2-7; D is unclear. Trimming removed 4 bases at V and 0 bases at J, with 13 bases between. CDR1 is LNHDA, CDR2 SQIVND, per germline (reference sequence). The CDR3 runs to 15 residues.

V and J are TRBV19 and TRBJ2-2; TRBD1 might be the D (6 bases). This CDR3 has 17 amino acids. V was cut by 1 base and J by 1 base, with 13 bases left in between. Looked up from germline, CDR1 is LNHDA and CDR2 is SQIVND (reference sequence). The CDR3 DNA reads as TGTGCCAGTAGTATAGGAACGGACAGAAGGAACACCGGGGAGCTGTTTTTT. Translating gives CASSIGTDRRNTGELFF.